These 22 T cell receptor beta chains were sequenced from one sample in a study of regulatory T cells in long-lasting Graves disease. The time point denotes: newly diagnosed GD, antithyroid drugs for less than 3 months. RNA from PBMCs was the source of the TCR library. Library construction for TCR beta used iRepertoire HTBI primers and Arm-PCR of CDR3 regions. TCRdb ran MiXCR on the multiplex PCR reads and lists one entry per CDR3 protein. Among hundreds of thousands of distinct CDR3 sequences, roughly 13% were seen once, and the ten largest hold roughly 10%. These data also formed part of another study, on T cells in Graves' hyperthyroidism and ophthalmopathy.

The sample was peripheral blood mononuclear cells (PBMCs), taken at new diagnosis, from a patient treated with antithyroid drugs. These receptors came from a man in his thirties or forties with Graves disease.

This clonotype appeared many times. The chain recombines TRBV2 with TRBJ2-7; D ambiguous. Germline values: CDR1 SNHLY, CDR2 FYNNEI. Trimming took off 7 bases at V and 4 bases at J, with 14 bases between the two ends. The CDR3 runs 13 residues. CDR3 sequence: CASIMDGRYEQYF. CDR3 nucleotide sequence: TGTGCCAGCATAATGGATGGGCGGTACGAGCAGTACTTC.

This clonotype was seen at least ten times. The chain couples TRBV5-1 to TRBJ2-3, with 7 bases aligning to TRBD2. The CDR3 runs to 15 residues. Germline V CDR1 and CDR2: SGHRS, YFSETQ. The ends lost 3 bases at V and 0 bases at J; junction bases unmatched: 4. The CDR3 reads CASSWGLLSTDTQYF. The DNA for the CDR3 is TGCGCCAGCAGCTGGGGACTACTTAGCACAGATACGCAGTATTTT.

This clonotype was seen at least ten times. CDR3 loop: CASSEWGAGTEAFF. DNA of the CDR3: TGTGCCAGCAGTGAATGGGGGGCTGGGACTGAAGCTTTCTTT. This chain links TRBV25-1 with TRBJ1-1; D is perhaps TRBD1 (6 bases). V lost 1 base, J lost 5 bases, and 11 bases lay in between. Germline CDR1 MGHDK, CDR2 SYGVNS. This CDR3 comprises 14 residues.

This clonotype was counted at least ten times. The chain recombines TRBV2 with TRBJ1-2, with D possibly matching TRBD1 (6 bases). The CDR3 is made up of 16 amino acids. CDR1 is SNHLY and CDR2 is FYNNEI in the germline V gene. Trimming took 2 bases from V and 4 from J, leaving 17 bases between them. The CDR3, as DNA: TGTGCCAGCAGTGAATTGGGGACAAGAGTCCCCTATGGCTACACCTTC. It yields the protein CASSELGTRVPYGYTF. The variable domain in full, with the rest retrieved from reference TRBV2 and TRBJ1-2, is EPEVTQTPSHQVTQMGQEVILRCVPISNHLYFYWYRQILGQKVEFLVSFYNNEISEKSEIFDDQFSVERPDGSNFTLKIRSTKLEDSAMYFCASSELGTRVPYGYTFGSGTRLTVV.

This clonotype was seen repeatedly, ten times or more. V gene TRBV10-3 combines with J gene TRBJ2-3, with TRBD2 matching over 9 bases. The trim removed 3 bases at V and 0 bases at J, leaving 4 bases unmatched. In germline, CDR1 is ENHRY, CDR2 SYGVKD. The CDR3 runs 16 residues. The CDR3: CAISDRGLASTDTQYF. The CDR3 coding sequence is TGTGCCATCAGTGACCGCGGACTAGCGAGCACAGATACGCAGTATTTT.

This clonotype came up many times. The chain recombines TRBV6-5 with TRBJ2-7, with 9 bases aligning to TRBD2. V trimming: 4 bases; J trimming: 5 bases; junction bases outside the gene matches: 9. Germline loops: CDR1 MNHEY, CDR2 SVGAGI. The CDR3 is made up of 15 amino acids. CDR3: CASSSPDSGSNEQYF. CDR3 bases: TGTGCCAGCAGTTCCCCGGATAGCGGGAGTAACGAGCAGTACTTC.

This clonotype was seen ten or more times. One junction end disagrees with the germline gene, perhaps due to a read error. The gene calls are TRBV19 and TRBJ2-1, with D tentatively TRBD1 (5 bases). CDR3 length: 15 residues. CDR1 LNHDA and CDR2 SQIVND come from the germline V gene (reference sequence). The CDR3 DNA is TGTGCCAGTAGTGTAGACAGCGACCCCTACAATGAGCAGTTCTTC. This codes for CASSVDSDPYNEQFF. Full variable domain (outside the CDR3, taken from reference TRBV19 and TRBJ2-1): DGGITQSPKYLFRKEGQNVTLSCEQNLNHDAMYWYRQDPGQGLRLIYYSQIVNDFQKGDIAEGYSVSREKKESFPLTVTSAQKNPTAFYLCASSVDSDPYNEQFFGPGTRLTVL.

The J gene is TRBJ2-7, the V gene TRBV5-1; 8 bases agree with TRBD2. CDR1 is SGHRS, CDR2 YFSETQ, per germline. The CDR3 is made up of 15 amino acids. J lost 7 bases, V lost 0 bases, and 9 bases had no gene match. The CDR3 sequence: CASSLEPGGPGEQYF. In DNA form, the CDR3 reads TGCGCCAGCAGCTTGGAGCCGGGAGGGCCCGGGGAGCAGTACTTC. Supplemented by reference TRBV5-1 and TRBJ2-7, the full variable domain reads KAGVTQTPRYLIKTRGQQVTLSCSPISGHRSVSWYQQTPGQGLQFLFEYFSETQRNKGNFPGRFSGRQFSNSRSEMNVSTLELGDSALYLCASSLEPGGPGEQYFGPGTRLTVT.

This clonotype has a count of ten or more. V and J are TRBV3-1 and TRBJ2-7; 11 nucleotides agree with TRBD2. With V trimmed by 0 bases and J by 4 bases, 2 bases remained unmatched. The length of the CDR3 is 15 residues. Germline CDR1 is LGHDT and CDR2 is YNNKEL (reference sequence). The CDR3 coding sequence is TGTGCCAGCAGCCAAGAGACTAGCGGGAAATACGAGCAGTACTTC. Residues: CASSQETSGKYEQYF.

This clonotype was recorded many times. This rearrangement joins TRBV29-1 to TRBJ2-4; 8 bases agree with TRBD1. Per germline, CDR1 SQVTM and CDR2 ANQGSEA. The V and J ends lost 4 bases and 5 bases, in that order; junction bases with no gene match: 7. This CDR3 spans 14 amino acids. CDR3 protein: CSVVDRDLQNIQYF. Here the CDR3 DNA reads TGCAGCGTTGTGGACAGGGACTTGCAAAACATTCAGTACTTC.

This clonotype was seen at least ten times. V is TRBV12-3 or TRBV12-4 and J is TRBJ2-7; D might be TRBD1 or TRBD2, each matching 5 bases. V was shortened by 1 base and J by 6 bases, with 10 bases between the two germline ends. This CDR3 comprises 13 residues. The CDR3 region has the DNA TGTGCCAGCAGTTTAGGGACTCAGGGCGAGCAGTACTTC. Encoded protein: CASSLGTQGEQYF.

This clonotype was seen ten or more times. The genes are TRBV20-1 and TRBJ2-1, with D uncertain. CDR3 length: 12 residues. The V and J ends lost 1 base and 8 bases respectively, with 9 bases between them. Germline CDR1 DFQATT, CDR2 SNEGSKA (reference sequence). CDR3 nucleotide sequence: TGCAGTGCTAGAGGTAGTAACGATGAGCAGTTCTTC. Residues: CSARGSNDEQFF.

Turning to this clonotype: A clone one base away is much larger, so this may be a read error. Likely a read error: the CDR3 ends without its conserved phenylalanine or tryptophan. V usage is TRBV9 and J usage is TRBJ2-5; a possible D gene is TRBD1 (6 bases). Germline lookup yields CDR1 SGDLS and CDR2 YYNGEE. The CDR3 loop spans 13 amino acids. Trimming took off 2 bases at V and 5 bases at J, with 10 bases between the two ends. The CDR3 is CASSVRGGETQYS. CDR3 nucleotide sequence: TGTGCCAGCAGCGTCAGGGGCGGCGAGACCCAGTACTCC.

This rearrangement joins TRBV7-8 to TRBJ1-1; TRBD1 is a possible D gene (5 bases). The V gene lost 1 base and the J gene lost 8 bases, with 14 bases spanning the gap. CDR1 SGHVS and CDR2 FQNEAQ come from the germline V gene. The CDR3 is 14 residues long. The CDR3 bases are TGTGCCAGCAGCTTAGTCCAGGGAAGGTCGGAAGCTTTCTTT. Translated: CASSLVQGRSEAFF. Full variable domain (outside the CDR3, taken from reference TRBV7-8 and TRBJ1-1): GAGVSQSPRYKVAKRGQDVALRCDPISGHVSLFWYQQALGQGPEFLTYFQNEAQLDKSGLPSDRFFAERPEGSVSTLKIQRTQQEDSAVYLCASSLVQGRSEAFFGQGTRLTVV.

This clonotype has at least ten counts. The chain has TRBV12-3 or TRBV12-4 and TRBJ1-2; 7 positions agree with TRBD1. The V segment lost 5 bases and the J segment 2 bases; nucleotides outside the gene matches: 8. The CDR3 has 15 residues. The CDR3 loop reads CASSTGTAKNYGYTF. The CDR3 region has the DNA TGTGCCAGCAGTACCGGGACAGCTAAAAACTATGGCTACACCTTC.

There are many counts of this clonotype. This chain links TRBV12-3 or TRBV12-4 with TRBJ2-7; 8 nucleotides agree with TRBD2. Trimming took 5 bases from V and 5 from J; bases not matched to a gene: 11. The CDR3 runs 15 residues. CDR3 sequence (DNA): TGTGCCAGCAGTCCCCGGACTGGCGGGGGGCACGAGCAGTACTTC. Protein product: CASSPRTGGGHEQYF.

Many counts were recorded for this clonotype. This chain uses TRBV29-1 with TRBJ1-1, with TRBD1 identical over 8 bases. The CDR3 loop spans 12 amino acids. The V and J ends lost 6 bases and 4 bases, in that order; junction bases with no gene match: 4. Germline V CDR1 and CDR2: SQVTM, ANQGSEA. The CDR3 spells CSVHRGATEAFF. For the CDR3, the DNA is TGCAGCGTACACAGGGGGGCCACTGAAGCTTTCTTT.

This clonotype was counted at least ten times. This chain uses TRBV12-5 with TRBJ2-7, with 7 bases identical to TRBD1. Germline loops: CDR1 LGHNT, CDR2 FRNRAP. The V and J ends lost 6 bases and 3 bases, in that order; junction bases with no gene match: 5. The CDR3 length is 13 residues. The CDR3 coding sequence is TGTGCTAGTGGCGGGACAGCAAACTACGAGCAGTACTTC. Protein sequence: CASGGTANYEQYF.

This clonotype was observed a few times. The genes are TRBV27 and TRBJ1-6, with D possibly matching TRBD1 (5 bases). This CDR3 comprises 14 residues. Germline V gives CDR1 MNHEY, CDR2 SMNVEV (reference sequence). Trimming shortened V by 1 base and J by 14 bases, and 15 bases separated the two germline ends. The CDR3 DNA reads TGTGCCAGCAGTTTATATAGTCTGGGGGACGCCCTCCACTTT. Residues: CASSLYSLGDALHF.

This clonotype was picked up many times. This chain links TRBV29-1 with TRBJ2-5; 7 positions match TRBD1. The CDR3 extends over 16 amino acids. The J segment lost 2 bases and the V segment lost 2 bases, leaving 11 bases of the junction unmatched. The germline V gene has CDR1 SQVTM and CDR2 ANQGSEA. CDR3 nucleotides: TGCAGCGTTGAACGTACCTCGGCAGGGGGTCAAGAGACCCAGTACTTC. It translates to CSVERTSAGGQETQYF.

The genes are TRBV27 and TRBJ2-3, with a tentative D call TRBD2 (5 bases). This CDR3 is 19 amino acids long. V lost 6 bases and J 4 bases, leaving 29 bases between the germline ends. Looked up from germline, CDR1 is MNHEY and CDR2 is SMNVEV (reference sequence). In nucleotides, the CDR3 is TGTGCCAGCAGGGGCGACGGTACTAGTTTTAGTAGGAGCTCAGATACGCAGTATTTT. Its translation is CASRGDGTSFSRSSDTQYF.

This clonotype was counted at least ten times. CDR3 amino acids: CASSQGQGATGTSDYNEQFF. CDR3 sequence (DNA): TGTGCCAGCAGCCAAGGACAGGGGGCCACCGGGACTAGCGACTACAATGAGCAGTTCTTC. V usage is TRBV27 and J usage is TRBJ2-1, with TRBD1 as a possible D gene (11 bases). The CDR3 has 20 residues. Trimming removed 6 bases at V and 3 bases at J, with 30 bases between. Germline V gene lookup returns CDR1 MNHEY and CDR2 SMNVEV (reference sequence).